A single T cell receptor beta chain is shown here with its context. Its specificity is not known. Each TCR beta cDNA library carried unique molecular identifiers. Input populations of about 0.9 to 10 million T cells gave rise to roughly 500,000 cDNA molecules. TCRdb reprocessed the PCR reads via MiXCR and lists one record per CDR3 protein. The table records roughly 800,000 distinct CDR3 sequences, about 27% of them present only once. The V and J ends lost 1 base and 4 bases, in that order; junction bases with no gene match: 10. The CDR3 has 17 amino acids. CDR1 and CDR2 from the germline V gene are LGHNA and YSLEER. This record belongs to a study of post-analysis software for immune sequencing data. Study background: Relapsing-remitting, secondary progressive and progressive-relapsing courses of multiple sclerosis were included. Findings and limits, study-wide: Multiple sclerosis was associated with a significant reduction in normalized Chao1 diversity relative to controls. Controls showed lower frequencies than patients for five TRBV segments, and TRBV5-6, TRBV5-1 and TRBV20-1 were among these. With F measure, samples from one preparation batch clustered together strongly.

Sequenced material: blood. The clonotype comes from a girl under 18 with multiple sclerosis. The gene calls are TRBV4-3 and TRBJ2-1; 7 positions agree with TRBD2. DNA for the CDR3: TGCGCCAGCAGCCAAGCTCAAGCGGGGTTAACTTACAATGAGCAGTTCTTC. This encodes CASSQAQAGLTYNEQFF.